This is a list of T cell receptor beta chains from one sample in a study of technical replicates of blood from a few donors. Sequencing used immunoSEQ multiplex PCR; TCRdb keeps in-frame clones, though not all of them. The top ten clones hold less than 3.5% of a sample with 50,000 to 70,000 clones, just under 95% of them seen once. The sequenced sample consisted of PBMCs. The receptors stem from a human donor in good health. Some clones in this sample may be carry-over from other donors' samples. CDR3s include the opening cysteine and the closing phenylalanine or tryptophan. Fields, in order: CDR3 DNA, CDR3 protein, clone size, D gene, J gene, V gene. D genes are given only for firm matches. Size is omitted from some rows. Given values are once, few, many or a class for expanded clones.

TGTGCCAGCAGCTCACAGGGAGATACGCAGTATTTT CASSSQGDTQYF once . TRBJ2-3 TRBV13
TGCAGCGTTGGGGGAACAGGCGGGGAGCTGTTTTTT CSVGGTGGELFF . . TRBJ2-2 TRBV29-1
TGTGCCTGGAGTGTCGGTCTCCGGGACATCACTTTT CAWSVGLRDITF . . TRBJ1-3 TRBV30
TGTGCCAGCAGCTGGAGGGCCAGGGCGGGGGAAAAACTGTTTTTT CASSWRARAGEKLFF . . TRBJ1-4 TRBV11-2
TGTGCCAGCTCACCCGTGGGCGGGACGTACAATGAGCAGTTCTTC CASSPVGGTYNEQFF . . TRBJ2-1 TRBV18
TGTGCCAGCAGCCCCAATCCCTCCCAGGGTCATCCAGAAGCTTTCTTT CASSPNPSQGHPEAFF once . TRBJ1-1 TRBV7-6
TGCAGCGTCATGGTCGGACAGAACTATGGCTACACCTTC CSVMVGQNYGYTF few . TRBJ1-2 TRBV29-1
TGTGCCAGCAGAACCAATTTAGGGACAGGGGGTTTTACCTTC CASRTNLGTGGFTF . TRBD1 TRBJ1-2 TRBV2
TGTGCCAGCAGTGGGAACAGGGTAGGCGGCTACACCTTC CASSGNRVGGYTF . . TRBJ1-2 TRBV25-1
TGTGCCAGCAGCGTAGGTCTGGGGGCAAACTATGGCTACACCTTC CASSVGLGANYGYTF . . TRBJ1-2 TRBV9
TGTGCCAGCAGCCCACATCCCGAGCAGTTCTTC CASSPHPEQFF . . TRBJ2-1 TRBV7-9
TGTGCCAGCAGTGAATCAGGCACCGGGGAGCTGTTTTTT CASSESGTGELFF . . TRBJ2-2 TRBV6-4
TGCAGTGCTGAACCCCGGGATGAGCAGTTCTTC CSAEPRDEQFF . . TRBJ2-1 TRBV20-1
TGTGCCAGCAGCTCCCCGACTAGCGGGAGAGAGACCCAGTACTTC CASSSPTSGRETQYF . TRBD2 TRBJ2-5 TRBV7-2
TGTGCCAGCAGCTTAACGGTTTTACAGGGAAACACCATATATTTT CASSLTVLQGNTIYF . . TRBJ1-3 TRBV7-2
TGTGCCAGCAGCTTGGTCGGTGTCGCAGATACGCAGTATTTT CASSLVGVADTQYF . . TRBJ2-3 TRBV7-2
TGCGCCAGCAGCCAAGATACCGCAGGGCGGCACAATGAGCAGTTCTTC CASSQDTAGRHNEQFF . . TRBJ2-1 TRBV4-3
TGTGCCAGCAGTCGGTCGACAGAGAACTATGGCTACACCTTC CASSRSTENYGYTF . . TRBJ1-2 TRBV6-5
TGTGCCACCAGCAGAGGACGGGACAGAGAAGCCAAAAACATTCAGTACTTC CATSRGRDREAKNIQYF . TRBD1 TRBJ2-4 TRBV15
TGTGCCAGCAGCGCGCCTACTAGCGGGAGCTCCACCGGGGAGCTGTTTTTT CASSAPTSGSSTGELFF . TRBD2 TRBJ2-2 TRBV2
TGTGCCTGGTTTCCGGGAGTGTGGGGCACAGATACGCAGTATTTT CAWFPGVWGTDTQYF . . TRBJ2-3 TRBV30
TGCGCCAGCAGCCAAGACCTAGCGGGGGTGTCAGATACGCAGTATTTT CASSQDLAGVSDTQYF once TRBD2 TRBJ2-3 TRBV4-3
TGTGCCAGCAGCCCCCGGTCTAGCGGCACGCAGTTCTTC CASSPRSSGTQFF . TRBD2 TRBJ2-1 TRBV7-6
TGTGCCAGCAGCTTAGGGTCTAGCGGGGTTTACAATGAGCAGTTCTTC CASSLGSSGVYNEQFF . TRBD2 TRBJ2-1 TRBV11-3
TGTGCCAGCAGCCCTTCTTCCTACGAGCAGTACTTC CASSPSSYEQYF . . TRBJ2-7 TRBV14
TGTGCCAGCAGCTTGTGGACTAGGCGGTTTGAGCAGTTCTTC CASSLWTRRFEQFF . TRBD2 TRBJ2-1 TRBV5-4
TGTGCCAGCAGCTTGACAGGACTAGCGCGGCACAATGAGCAGTTCTTC CASSLTGLARHNEQFF . TRBD2 TRBJ2-1 TRBV5-6
TGTGCCAGCAGCCCTGTGGACAGGGAGGGCACTGAAGCTTTCTTT CASSPVDREGTEAFF . TRBD1 TRBJ1-1 TRBV5-6
TGTGCCAGCAGCCCCCCCGGGGGCACTGAAGCTTTCTTT CASSPPGGTEAFF . . TRBJ1-1 TRBV5-4
TGTGCCAGCTCACCAGTCGACAGGGGGCAGGATGGCTACACCTTC CASSPVDRGQDGYTF . TRBD1 TRBJ1-2 TRBV18
TGCGCCAGCAGCCAAGATGGACTAGCGGGGGTGAATTCAGAAGAGACCCAGTACTTC CASSQDGLAGVNSEETQYF . TRBD2 TRBJ2-5 TRBV4-3
TGTGCCAGCAGTAGGTGGCCTACGCAGGGAGAGCAGTACTTC CASSRWPTQGEQYF . . TRBJ2-7 TRBV27
TGTGCCAGCAGCGACGGACAGCAAGAGACCCAGTACTTC CASSDGQQETQYF . . TRBJ2-5 TRBV7-2
TGTGCCAGCAGCGTAGACAACTCTGGAAACACCATATATTTT CASSVDNSGNTIYF . . TRBJ1-3 TRBV9
TGTGCCAGCAGTTTCGGCAGGGGGGAGACCCAGTACTTC CASSFGRGETQYF . TRBD1 TRBJ2-5 TRBV27
TGCGCCAGCAGCTTGGGGGACAGTGCAACTAATGAAAAACTGTTTTTT CASSLGDSATNEKLFF . TRBD1 TRBJ1-4 TRBV5-1
TGTGCCAGCAGCCAAGAGGCGACAGTCTCTGGAAACACCATATATTTT CASSQEATVSGNTIYF . . TRBJ1-3 TRBV4-2
TGTGCCAGAAGTTTCGAAGGGGGCCAGAATGAAAAACTGTTTTTT CARSFEGGQNEKLFF . TRBD1 TRBJ1-4 TRBV5-3
TGTGCCTGGAGGCAAGGGAGGAACACTGAAGCTTTCTTT CAWRQGRNTEAFF . . TRBJ1-1 TRBV30
TGCGCCAGCAGCCAAGGATCCGACACAATCTATGGCTACACCTTC CASSQGSDTIYGYTF . . TRBJ1-2 TRBV4-3
TGCGCCAGCAGCCAGGGACTAGCAGATACGCAGTATTTT CASSQGLADTQYF . TRBD2 TRBJ2-3 TRBV4-1
TGTGCCAGCAGCTTACGGGATCCCAGGGATACGCAGTATTTT CASSLRDPRDTQYF . . TRBJ2-3 TRBV7-9
TGTGCCTGGAGCTTAGCGCTAAGCTCCTACGAGCAGTACTTC CAWSLALSSYEQYF once . TRBJ2-7 TRBV30
TGTGCCAGCAGCTTAGAGGGGGGGGCTGCGTCCGAGCAGTACTTC CASSLEGGAASEQYF . . TRBJ2-7 TRBV11-3
TGTGCCACCAGCAGGAGGGGGGGACAGGCATATGGCTACACCTTC CATSRRGGQAYGYTF . TRBD1 TRBJ1-2 TRBV15
TGCGCCAGCAGCCCAAACTACCCTTCGACGTTCTCTGAGCAGTTCTTC CASSPNYPSTFSEQFF few . TRBJ2-1 TRBV5-1
TGCGCCAGCAGCCAGGCCACAGGATTTAACTATGGCTACACCTTC CASSQATGFNYGYTF . . TRBJ1-2 TRBV4-1
TGCAGCGTTGTGGGGCCAGGGGGAAATGAAAAACTGTTTTTT CSVVGPGGNEKLFF . TRBD1 TRBJ1-4 TRBV29-1
TGTGCCAGCAGCTCGGACAGAGGCATCTCTTCAGCTTTCTTT CASSSDRGISSAFF . . TRBJ1-1 TRBV5-6
TGTGCCAGCAGCCAGGCGGGGGGCAGTGAGCAGTTCTTC CASSQAGGSEQFF . TRBD2 TRBJ2-1 TRBV5-4
TGCGCCAGCAGCCAAGAGTACGGCGGGGGCGCTTCGGTAAGCGGACGAGAGACCCAGTACTTC CASSQEYGGGASVSGRETQYF . . TRBJ2-5 TRBV4-1
TGCGCCAGCAGCCAAGATCCCTTAAGGGGGAGCGGCTATAATTCACCCCTCCACTTT CASSQDPLRGSGYNSPLHF once . TRBJ1-6 TRBV4-1
TGTGCCAGCAGCTGGGGACAGGGGGTTGCAGATACGCAGTATTTT CASSWGQGVADTQYF . TRBD1 TRBJ2-3 TRBV7-8
TGCGCCAGCAGCGTTTCCGGGAACACTGAAGCTTTCTTT CASSVSGNTEAFF . . TRBJ1-1 TRBV5-1
TGTGCCTGGAGTGTAAAGACAGGGACGAATCGGCCCCAGCATTTT CAWSVKTGTNRPQHF once TRBD1 TRBJ1-5 TRBV30
TGTGCCAGCAGGAAATTAGGGACTAGAGGGACAGATACGCAGTATTTT CASRKLGTRGTDTQYF . TRBD2 TRBJ2-3 TRBV2
TGTGCCAGCAGCCTTACCGGGACTTTCTACGAGCAGTACTTC CASSLTGTFYEQYF . . TRBJ2-7 TRBV14
TGTGCCAGCTCACTACGACAGGGGGGAAACTCTGGAAACACCATATATTTT CASSLRQGGNSGNTIYF . TRBD1 TRBJ1-3 TRBV18
TGTGCCAGCAGAGCGGGACAGGGAGGCGGCTACACCTTC CASRAGQGGGYTF once TRBD1 TRBJ1-2 TRBV6-6